The rows below give T cell receptor beta chains drawn from one sample of a study of T cell changes during pregnancy in multiple sclerosis. Only in-frame clones appear in the TCRdb table, and some are missing; sequencing was by immunoSEQ multiplex PCR. The table has roughly 75,000 clones, approximately 92% seen once; the top ten hold less than 2%. Sequenced here: peripheral blood, sampled in the third trimester of pregnancy. Source of these receptors: a female donor in good health, enrolled as a control in a pregnancy study. CDR3s leave out the opening cysteine and the closing phenylalanine or tryptophan.

ASSLTDYGYT,TRBV28,TRBJ1-2
ASSQSPDRGVYGYT,TRBV4-1,TRBJ1-2
ASSYHGGASPEQY,TRBV27,TRBJ2-7
ASSQDQSTEVNEKLF,TRBV4-2,TRBJ1-4
ASSQDRRSQY,TRBV14,TRBJ2-5
ASSEGTGTSYGYT,TRBV2,TRBJ1-2
ASSQAEGEAF,TRBV4-1,TRBJ1-1
AIASGQGSYEQY,TRBV10-3,TRBJ2-7
ASSKPGENTEAF,TRBV25-1,TRBJ1-1
ASSYSRTGGGYGYT,TRBV6-5,TRBJ1-2
ASSQLNTGELF,TRBV14,TRBJ2-2
ASGTGTYEQY,TRBV28,TRBJ2-7
ASSREGTETQY,TRBV6-6,TRBJ2-5
ASSLQANTEAF,TRBV28,TRBJ1-1
ASSPTGGSAGELF,TRBV19,TRBJ2-2
ASSTFGQLNTEAF,TRBV9,TRBJ1-1
ASSIFRGGWGNQPQH,TRBV19,TRBJ1-5
ASSLEGARETQY,TRBV5-1,TRBJ2-5
ASSQSGGATETQY,TRBV7-3,TRBJ2-5
AWSGHVEDSPLH,TRBV30,TRBJ1-6
ASSSPSGTGLYEQY,TRBV4-1,TRBJ2-7
ASSTTSGRDGEQF,TRBV7-8,TRBJ2-1
ASSLKGDGGETQY,TRBV7-3,TRBJ2-5
SVVPSGRGTDTQY,TRBV29-1,TRBJ2-3
AIRASNTGELF,TRBV10-3,TRBJ2-2
ASSQGTGGFYTEAF,TRBV5-5,TRBJ1-1
ASSPGGGPYEQY,TRBV27,TRBJ2-7
ASSPSRIEGVGEQF,TRBV27,TRBJ2-1
ASSSANDRGGEQY,TRBV7-9,TRBJ2-7
ASRPTSGYNEQF,TRBV28,TRBJ2-1
ASSVVSGLPTTDTQY,TRBV9,TRBJ2-3
ASSFEIEETQY,TRBV5-1,TRBJ2-5